This record concerns one TCR beta chain sequence. This CDR3 has 14 residues. Germline V lookup: CDR1 MNHNS, CDR2 SASEGT. The ends were cut back, 2 bases at V and 2 bases at J, with 7 bases in the middle. Cells sorted as Tregs were CD4+, CD25+ and CD127-/low. TCRdb ran MiXCR on the 5' RACE reads and lists one entry per CDR3 protein. The data contain 4,500 to 6,000 distinct CDR3 sequences, approximately 78% of them singletons. This clonotype was obtained from a female donor with breast cancer. Material: Tregs sorted from blood. This rearrangement joins TRBV6-1 to TRBJ1-3, with D maybe TRBD1 (6 bases). This CDR3 is CASSEPGAGNTIYF. The CDR3 DNA follows: TGTGCCAGCAGTGAACCAGGGGCTGGAAACACCATATATTTT.